This T cell receptor (beta chain) was documented in a study of cytomegalovirus exposure and HLA in healthy donors. Per germline, CDR1 GTSNPN and CDR2 SVGIG (reference sequence). There are 10 residues in the CDR3. V was shortened by 2 bases and J by 13 bases, with 6 bases between the two germline ends. With regard to this clone: Its target is not known.

PCR amplification relied on 60 Vbeta primers (plus 13 Jbeta primers). In the source study's methods: There were about 80 million unique TCR beta chains by a later count, and around 10 million of them were shared. Clones were read by immunoSEQ multiplex PCR, and TCRdb kept only the in-frame ones, dropping some. V and J calls plus clone size are reproduced from that table; the DNA served to infer D and trimming. This sample yields under 200,000 clones, of which over 70% are seen a single time; 1.3% belongs to the top ten. Study findings and constraints: TCR beta chains numbering some 160 were designated cytomegalovirus-associated. Later genetic work tied a missense DCLRE1C variant to beta-chain V and J trimming. Most of the CMV-associated TCR beta chains (in a later analysis) appeared to be HLA-restricted.

V is TRBV30 and J is TRBJ2-6; no clear D. The material sequenced was PBMCs. The clonotype originates from a man aged 50 to 59 in good health and CMV-seropositive. CDR3 region: CAWSRSVLTF. The DNA of the CDR3 is TGTGCCTGGAGTCGGTCTGTCCTGACTTTC.